This TCR beta chain is from a study of OX40 agonist ivuxolimab in advanced cancers. Study at large: Those treated in dose escalation had hepatocellular carcinoma, melanoma, renal cell cancer or head and neck cancer. Partial response was recorded in three patients: one hepatocellular carcinoma and two cutaneous melanoma cases.

As concerns this clone: The target antigen is unknown.

Findings of the study overall: CD4+ and CD8+ T cells in blood underwent clonal expansion by week 6 at 0.1 to 3.0 mg/kg.

V was cut by 3 bases and J by 0 bases, with 17 bases left in between. From germline, CDR1 is KGHSH and CDR2 LQKENI. The CDR3 extends over 17 amino acids. Produced via immunoSEQ multiplex PCR; TCRdb's table is partial and in-frame only. The sample contains over 80,000 clones, approximately 87% of which appear only once. The chain joins TRBV18 to TRBJ1-1, with D unclear. Sample: CD4+ or CD8+ T cells sorted from blood, taken in a trial of the OX40 agonist ivuxolimab. The TCR was taken from an adult with an advanced solid tumor such as melanoma, head and neck, liver or kidney cancer. Here the CDR3 reads CASSPDSRIVVNTEAFF. For the CDR3, the DNA is TGTGCCAGCTCACCCGATTCTAGGATTGTCGTGAACACTGAAGCTTTCTTT.